This T cell receptor beta chain is drawn from a study of T cells in Graves' hyperthyroidism and ophthalmopathy. V gave up 5 bases and J gave up 8 bases, with 6 bases separating them. This CDR3 is 11 amino acids long. Germline V gives CDR1 SGHTA, CDR2 FQGTGA. RNA transcripts gave rise to amplified TCR beta CDR3 regions. First-round RT-PCR of the TCR CDR3 relied on the HTBI primer set. TCRdb reanalysed the multiplex PCR reads using MiXCR and keeps one entry per CDR3 protein. The sample lists fewer than 700,000 distinct CDR3 sequences; more than 15% were seen once. This clonotype was picked up a small number of times. Enrolled ophthalmopathy patients presented with a Clinical Activity Score of at least 3, a NOSPECS grade of at least 4, and disease duration under 3 months. Exclusion of patients followed from uncontrolled infection, other autoimmune disease, pregnancy or lactation.

The TCR comes from a woman aged 18-29 years with Graves' ophthalmopathy. The source material was blood. The chain links TRBV7-3 to TRBJ2-2; D unresolved. Here the CDR3 DNA reads TGTGCCAGCAGCAACGGGGGGGAGCTGTTTTTT. It translates to CASSNGGELFF.